This is a list of T cell receptor beta chains from one sample in a study of blood T cells in healthy people across ages. TCRdb ran MiXCR on the 5' RACE reads and lists one entry per CDR3 protein. The sample shows approximately 900,000 distinct CDR3 sequences, around 48% of them seen only once. The sequencing sample was made of blood. These receptors were obtained from a man aged 25-40 years in good health. Each CDR3 is given with its conserved first and last residue. D genes are given only for firm matches. Rows give clone size only sometimes, using once, few, many, or a class for an expanded clone.

d_call	v_call	j_call	clone_size	cdr3_nt	cdr3_aa
.	TRBV6-2/TRBV6-3	TRBJ2-1	.	TGTGCCAGCAGTTACGGACGGAACAATGAGCAGTTCTTC	CASSYGRNNEQFF
.	TRBV20-1	TRBJ1-6	.	TGCAGTGCTCCCCGGTCGGGGGCAAGTAATTCACCCCTCCACTTT	CSAPRSGASNSPLHF
TRBD1	TRBV29-1	TRBJ1-2	.	TGCAGCGCAGCCCGGGACAGGGGGCAGAGGGGCTACACCTTC	CSAARDRGQRGYTF
.	TRBV6-2/TRBV6-3	TRBJ2-3	many	TGTGCCAGCAGCTTCCCAGATACGCAGTATTTT	CASSFPDTQYF
.	TRBV29-1	TRBJ2-6	.	TGCAGTGTTGAAGATTCTTTAACAGGGACCGCTTCTGGGGCCAACGTCCTGACTTTC	CSVEDSLTGTASGANVLTF
TRBD2	TRBV14	TRBJ2-3	.	TGTGCCAGCAGCCTCATGACTAGCGGGGGAGGCGGTACGCAGTATTTT	CASSLMTSGGGGTQYF
.	TRBV27	TRBJ2-3	.	TGTGCCAGCAGAACCTCCCCTAGCACAGATACGCAGTATTTT	CASRTSPSTDTQYF
TRBD1	TRBV27	TRBJ2-5	few	TGTGCCAGCAGTACTAGACAGGGGCCGGAGGAGACCCAGTACTTC	CASSTRQGPEETQYF
TRBD1	TRBV25-1	TRBJ1-1	.	TGTGCCAGCAGGGGGGAGGGACAGGCGACCACTGAAGCTTTCTTT	CASRGEGQATTEAFF
.	TRBV7-9	TRBJ2-5	.	TGTGCCAGCAGCCTCGCAGGCTACGAGAAGTACTTC	CASSLAGYEKYF
.	TRBV27	TRBJ2-1	.	TGTGCCAGCACCCCCCTAGATTCCTACAATGAGCAGTTCTTC	CASTPLDSYNEQFF
.	TRBV29-1	TRBJ2-3	once	TGCAGCGTTGATCGGCGGGGGCTCACAGATACGCAGTATTTT	CSVDRRGLTDTQYF
.	TRBV12-3/TRBV12-4	TRBJ2-7	.	TGTGCCAGCAGTTTGTCCTACTACGAGCAGTACTTC	CASSLSYYEQYF
.	TRBV6-2/TRBV6-3	TRBJ2-1	.	TGTGCCAGCAGAGATGTCCCCGGGGGGCTATACAATGAGCAGTTCTTC	CASRDVPGGLYNEQFF
.	TRBV7-9	TRBJ1-2	.	TGTGCCAGCAGCCCTGGGACACTCGGCTACACCTTC	CASSPGTLGYTF
TRBD1	TRBV12-3/TRBV12-4	TRBJ2-7	.	TGTGCCAGCAGCCTAGGAATGGGGACAGGGGAGCCCGAGCAGTACTTC	CASSLGMGTGEPEQYF
TRBD1	TRBV11-2	TRBJ2-5	few	TGTGCCAGCAGCATGCGACCGGGACAGCCAAATCAAGAGACCCAGTACTTC	CASSMRPGQPNQETQYF
TRBD1	TRBV6-5	TRBJ2-1	few	TGTGCCAGCAGTTCGGACAGGCTCAATGAGCAGTTCTTC	CASSSDRLNEQFF
.	TRBV6-1	TRBJ1-1	.	TGTGCCAGCAGGCCGGGACCCACTGCTGAAGCTTTCTTT	CASRPGPTAEAFF
.	TRBV6-2/TRBV6-3	TRBJ2-3	.	TGTGCCAGCAGTTCGGGCGGTTGGGCAGATACGCAGTATTTT	CASSSGGWADTQYF
.	TRBV12-3/TRBV12-4	TRBJ1-2	.	TGTGCCAGCAGTGTTTTCAGGGAGGGTGGCTACACCTTC	CASSVFREGGYTF
.	TRBV15	TRBJ2-7	.	TGTGCCACCTATTCCCCACGGAACTACGAGCAGTACTTC	CATYSPRNYEQYF
.	TRBV7-8	TRBJ1-4	once	TGTGCCAGCAGCCCAAGGACTGAACCTAATGAAAAACTGTTTTTT	CASSPRTEPNEKLFF
.	TRBV25-1	TRBJ1-2	many	TGTGCCAGCAGTGTTCTGGAAGGTTATGGCTACACCTTC	CASSVLEGYGYTF
.	TRBV20-1	TRBJ2-1	.	TGCAGTGCTAGTCAAGGGGGTCCCTACAATGAGCAGTTCTTC	CSASQGGPYNEQFF
.	TRBV2	TRBJ2-5	.	TGTGCCAGCAGTGAAAGGTACGGGGAGCAGTACTTC	CASSERYGEQYF
.	TRBV27	TRBJ1-5	.	TGTGCCAGCAGTTTAAGCGGGGCGGGAGGCAATCAGCCCCAGCATTTT	CASSLSGAGGNQPQHF
.	TRBV3-1	TRBJ1-2	few	TGTGCCAGCAGCCTATACAGGGTATCGAGCTACACCTTC	CASSLYRVSSYTF
TRBD1	TRBV5-1	TRBJ2-7	.	TGCGCCAGCAGCTTAAACGACAGGGCCCCCTACGAGCAGTACTTC	CASSLNDRAPYEQYF
.	TRBV5-1	TRBJ2-1	.	TGCGCCAGCAGCGAACAGGGACCTAGCTCCTACAATGAGCAGTTCTTC	CASSEQGPSSYNEQFF
.	TRBV29-1	TRBJ2-7	.	TGCAGCGTTGAAGATCGCGGGGTTACCTACGAGCAGTACTTC	CSVEDRGVTYEQYF
.	TRBV5-1	TRBJ2-7	once	TGCGCCAGCAGCGTGGACAAACCCGAGGTCACAGGGACCTACGAGCAGTACTTC	CASSVDKPEVTGTYEQYF
TRBD2	TRBV20-1	TRBJ2-7	.	TGCAGTGCTTCCACAACTAGCGGGGTGGTTCACGAGCAGTACTTC	CSASTTSGVVHEQYF
TRBD1	TRBV5-1	TRBJ2-1	few	TGCGCCAGCAGCTTGGACAGGGGGGTACACAATGAGCAGTTCTTC	CASSLDRGVHNEQFF
.	TRBV7-9	TRBJ2-5	once	TGTGCCAGCAGCCCCACCCAGGGAATGAGGGAGCAGTACTTC	CASSPTQGMREQYF
.	TRBV29-1	TRBJ1-2	.	TGCAGCGTTGATGATACAGCTTCCTATGGCTACACCTTC	CSVDDTASYGYTF
TRBD2	TRBV30	TRBJ2-1	.	TGTGCCTGGACTAGCGGGGGCCATGAGCAGTTCTTC	CAWTSGGHEQFF
TRBD2	TRBV20-1	TRBJ2-5	.	TGCAGTGCTCCGGGACTAGCAAAAGGAGAGACCCAGTACTTC	CSAPGLAKGETQYF
.	TRBV4-1	TRBJ2-3	.	TGCGCTGGGCGGGGGCGAGGCACAGATACGCAGTATTTT	CAGRGRGTDTQYF
.	TRBV7-8	TRBJ2-2	.	TGTGCCAGCAGCCGGACGTCCCCAACCGAGAACGGGGAGCTGTTTTTT	CASSRTSPTENGELFF
.	TRBV2	TRBJ2-5	.	TGTGCCAGCAGTGAAAGCTGGGGTGAGACCCAGTACTTC	CASSESWGETQYF